A selection of T cell receptor beta chains follows, all from one sample in a study of shared clonotypes between healthy human individuals. This table comes from immunoSEQ multiplex PCR, and its TCRdb copy is limited to in-frame clones, with some not included. Seen here are over 2 million clones, 85% to 95% observed once, and the top ten hold around 0.13%. Input material: naive CD4+ T cells sorted from blood. The source is a man aged 18 to 29 in good health. Both conserved end residues are part of each CDR3. The D gene is left open where the match is weak. A clone size is listed for some rows: how often the clone was seen (once, few, many), or a class if it is expanded.

size	V	J	D	CDR3	DNA
-	TRBV5-1	TRBJ2-5	-	CASSLAFGGKETQYF	TGCGCCAGCAGCTTGGCCTTCGGGGGCAAAGAGACCCAGTACTTC
once	TRBV5-4	TRBJ2-7	TRBD2	CASSLDWASGPYEQYF	TGTGCCAGCAGCTTGGATTGGGCTAGCGGGCCCTACGAGCAGTACTTC
-	TRBV7-2	TRBJ2-3	-	CASSRDRNTQYF	TGTGCCAGCAGCCGGGATAGAAATACGCAGTATTTT
-	TRBV5-6	TRBJ1-6	-	CASSLPLGPLHF	TGTGCCAGCAGCTTGCCCTTGGGGCCCCTCCACTTT
-	TRBV27	TRBJ2-5	-	CASSLGYGETQYF	TGTGCCAGCAGTTTAGGGTATGGGGAGACCCAGTACTTC
-	TRBV6-5	TRBJ1-5	TRBD1	CASSYLGQGKQPQHF	TGTGCCAGCAGTTACCTAGGACAGGGAAAACAGCCCCAGCATTTT
-	TRBV6-1	TRBJ2-7	-	CASVPGDTYEQYF	TGTGCCAGCGTCCCGGGGGACACCTACGAGCAGTACTTC
-	TRBV10-3	TRBJ1-6	-	CAITTTDNSPLHF	TGTGCCATCACCACGACGGATAATTCACCCCTCCACTTT
once	TRBV5-6	TRBJ2-7	-	CASSLTGGGYEQYF	TGTGCCAGCAGCTTGACAGGAGGGGGCTACGAGCAGTACTTC
-	TRBV5-6	TRBJ2-3	-	CASSLYSPSTDTQYF	TGTGCCAGCAGCTTGTATAGCCCTAGCACAGATACGCAGTATTTT
-	TRBV10-3	TRBJ1-3	-	CAISGDQIVSGNTIYF	TGTGCCATCAGCGGGGACCAGATCGTCTCTGGAAACACCATATATTTT
-	TRBV5-6	TRBJ2-6	-	CASTLGAGTSGANVLTF	TGTGCCAGCACCCTGGGGGCGGGAACCTCTGGGGCCAACGTCCTGACTTTC
-	TRBV28	TRBJ2-7	-	CASSTSAPVEQYF	TGTGCCAGCAGTACCTCGGCGCCGGTCGAGCAGTACTTC
-	TRBV10-3	TRBJ2-3	TRBD2	CAISDRTGTSGGDTQYF	TGTGCCATCAGTGACAGAACCGGGACTAGCGGAGGAGATACGCAGTATTTT
-	TRBV28	TRBJ1-2	-	CASNRGYGYTF	TGTGCCAGCAATCGGGGCTATGGCTACACCTTC
-	TRBV28	TRBJ1-1	-	CASSLGRTAAFF	TGTGCCAGCAGTTTAGGTCGGACTGCGGCTTTCTTT
-	TRBV18	TRBJ2-2	-	CASSPRLGTGELFF	TGTGCCAGCTCACCGCGGTTGGGGACCGGGGAGCTGTTTTTT
-	TRBV7-9	TRBJ2-3	TRBD2	CATPGLATDTQYF	TGTGCCACCCCGGGACTAGCCACAGATACGCAGTATTTT
-	TRBV5-1	TRBJ2-5	-	CASSLRTFQETQYF	TGCGCCAGCAGCTTGAGGACGTTCCAAGAGACCCAGTACTTC
-	TRBV7-2	TRBJ2-2	TRBD2	CASSPTGLAGGLIGELFF	TGTGCCAGCAGCCCGACCGGACTAGCGGGGGGGCTGATCGGGGAGCTGTTTTTT
-	TRBV29-1	TRBJ1-2	-	CSVAPRLNYGYTF	TGCAGCGTTGCCCCCAGGCTTAACTATGGCTACACCTTC
-	TRBV18	TRBJ1-4	TRBD1	CASSPGTGIVNEKLFF	TGTGCCAGCTCACCTGGGACAGGGATAGTAAACGAAAAACTGTTTTTT
-	TRBV5-1	TRBJ2-3	TRBD2	CASSFLSGVTDTQYF	TGCGCCAGCAGCTTCCTTAGCGGGGTGACAGATACGCAGTATTTT
-	TRBV5-6	TRBJ2-1	-	CASRLGHGPFNEQFF	TGTGCCAGCAGGCTAGGACACGGGCCTTTCAATGAGCAGTTCTTC
-	TRBV10-2	TRBJ2-3	-	CASSDWAATDTQYF	TGCGCCAGCAGTGATTGGGCGGCCACAGATACGCAGTATTTT
-	TRBV30	TRBJ1-1	-	CAWIHWNTEAFF	TGTGCCTGGATACACTGGAACACTGAAGCTTTCTTT
-	TRBV6-6	TRBJ2-7	-	CASSGPGTNIYEQYF	TGTGCCAGCAGTGGTCCCGGGACGAACATCTACGAGCAGTACTTC
-	TRBV28	TRBJ2-7	-	CASSLRYRPLEQYF	TGTGCCAGCAGTTTACGTTACAGACCTCTGGAGCAGTACTTC
-	TRBV10-3	TRBJ2-3	-	CAISGTDTQYF	TGTGCCATCAGTGGAACAGATACGCAGTATTTT
-	TRBV30	TRBJ1-1	-	CAWSVRRPTNTEAFF	TGTGCCTGGAGTGTACGGCGGCCGACGAACACTGAAGCTTTCTTT
-	TRBV11-2	TRBJ2-5	-	CASSFRSAQETQYF	TGTGCCAGCAGCTTCCGGAGCGCACAAGAGACCCAGTACTTC
-	TRBV28	TRBJ1-2	TRBD1	CASTAGPGQGDYGYTF	TGTGCCAGCACCGCTGGTCCGGGACAGGGAGACTATGGCTACACCTTC
-	TRBV6-6	TRBJ1-1	-	CASRETVNTEAFF	TGTGCCAGCAGAGAGACGGTGAACACTGAAGCTTTCTTT
-	TRBV28	TRBJ1-2	-	CASSPTDGSNYGYTF	TGTGCCAGCAGTCCGACGGACGGATCTAACTATGGCTACACCTTC
-	TRBV6-5	TRBJ2-7	-	CASSYLDRSYEQYF	TGTGCCAGCAGTTACTTGGACAGATCCTACGAGCAGTACTTC
-	TRBV7-3	TRBJ2-2	-	CASSQPTVGSGELFF	TGTGCCAGCAGCCAACCGACCGTGGGGTCCGGGGAGCTGTTTTTT
-	TRBV5-4	TRBJ2-5	-	CASRGGAQETQYF	TGTGCCAGCAGAGGGGGGGCGCAAGAGACCCAGTACTTC
once	TRBV5-4	TRBJ2-5	-	CASSLGGDKQETQYF	TGTGCCAGCAGCTTGGGAGGGGACAAGCAAGAGACCCAGTACTTC
-	TRBV5-8	TRBJ1-1	-	CASGHGGMNTEAFF	TGTGCCAGCGGCCACGGAGGTATGAACACTGAAGCTTTCTTT
once	TRBV5-1	TRBJ2-7	-	CASSLGVLREQYF	TGCGCCAGCAGCTTGGGAGTCCTTCGTGAGCAGTACTTC
once	TRBV12-5	TRBJ2-7	TRBD1	CASGPRQGYEQYF	TGTGCTAGCGGCCCCAGACAGGGTTACGAGCAGTACTTC
-	TRBV6-5	TRBJ1-6	-	CASSEYNSPLHF	TGTGCCAGCAGTGAATATAATTCACCCCTCCACTTT
-	TRBV2	TRBJ1-6	-	CASSVGPGNSPLHF	TGTGCCAGCAGTGTTGGGCCGGGGAATTCACCCCTCCACTTT
-	TRBV10-3	TRBJ2-2	-	CASRGSGELFF	TGTGCCAGCAGGGGATCCGGGGAGCTGTTTTTT
-	TRBV2	TRBJ1-4	-	CASSERGVEKLFF	TGTGCCAGCAGTGAGAGAGGGGTAGAAAAACTGTTTTTT
-	TRBV30	TRBJ1-5	-	CAWSARALSNQPQHF	TGTGCCTGGAGTGCCAGGGCTTTAAGCAATCAGCCCCAGCATTTT
-	TRBV5-1	TRBJ2-2	-	CASSKASVLGELFF	TGCGCCAGCAGCAAGGCAAGCGTCCTCGGGGAGCTGTTTTTT
-	TRBV5-1	TRBJ1-2	-	CASSLGGTANYGYTF	TGCGCCAGCAGCTTGGGCGGGACCGCTAACTATGGCTACACCTTC
-	TRBV18	TRBJ2-2	-	CASSPRSLDSGYSGELFF	TGTGCCAGCTCACCACGGTCTTTGGACAGCGGTTATTCCGGGGAGCTGTTTTTT
-	TRBV6-6	TRBJ1-1	-	CASTVDRRAQAFF	TGTGCCTCTACGGTGGACAGACGGGCCCAGGCTTTCTTT
-	TRBV29-1	TRBJ2-3	-	CSVPGTIAGTDTQYF	TGCAGCGTGCCCGGGACCATCGCGGGCACAGATACGCAGTATTTT